This TCR beta chain emerged from a study of shared clonotypes between healthy human individuals. Study as a whole: The people who gave samples were a couple of women and a few men aged 18 to 49.

The replicate PCRs on unsorted PBMC were given about 300 ng DNA, which is some 32,000 T cell genomes. The method was immunoSEQ multiplex PCR; TCRdb's version includes in-frame clones alone and lacks a portion of them. Among around 500,000 clones listed, 81% were seen once. Findings and caveats of the study: The diversity represented, both genetic and in exposure history, was limited by few donors.

To note about this clone: The antigen is not known. A far larger clone differs by one base, so this is likely a read error.

Recent vaccinations or acute infections were absent in the healthy HIV-negative adult donors. The TCR originated in a woman in her thirties or forties in good health. Some clones in this sample may be carry-over from other donors' samples. The sample taken for sequencing was PBMCs.

As DNA, the CDR3 is TGTGCCAGCAGGGGACTAGGAAACACCGGGGAGCTGTTTTTT. It codes for CASRGLGNTGELFF. The chain joins TRBV28 to TRBJ2-2; 8 nucleotides line up with TRBD2. The V and J ends lost 6 bases and 2 bases, in that order; junction bases with no gene match: 2. Germline CDR1 reads MDHEN; CDR2 reads SYDVKM. This CDR3 comprises 14 residues.